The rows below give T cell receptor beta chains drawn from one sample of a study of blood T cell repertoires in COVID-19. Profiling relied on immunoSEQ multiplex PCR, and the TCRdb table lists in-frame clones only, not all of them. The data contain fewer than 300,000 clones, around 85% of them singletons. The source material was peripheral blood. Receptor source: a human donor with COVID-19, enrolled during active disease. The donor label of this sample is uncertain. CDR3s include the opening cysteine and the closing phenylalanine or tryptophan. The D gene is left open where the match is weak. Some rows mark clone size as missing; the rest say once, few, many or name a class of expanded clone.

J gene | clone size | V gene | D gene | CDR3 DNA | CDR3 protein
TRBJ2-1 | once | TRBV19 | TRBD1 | TGTGCCAGTAGTATAGCGGTAGCCCTGGACAGGGTCGATTTGTCCTGGTACAATGAGCAGTTCTTC | CASSIAVALDRVDLSWYNEQFF
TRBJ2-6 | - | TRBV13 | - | TGTGCCAGCAGCGCGATTGCGGGGGCCAACGTCCTGACTTTC | CASSAIAGANVLTF
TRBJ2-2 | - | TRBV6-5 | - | TGTGCCAGCAGTTTTCAAGGGGGAAATACCGGGGAGCTGTTTTTT | CASSFQGGNTGELFF
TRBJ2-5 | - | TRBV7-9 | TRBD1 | TGTGCCAGCAGCCCTCCGGGACAGGGGATAAACGGGGAGACCCAGTACTTC | CASSPPGQGINGETQYF
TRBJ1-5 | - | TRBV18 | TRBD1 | TGTGCCAGCTCCGTACAGGGGAACAGCAATCAGCCCCAGCATTTT | CASSVQGNSNQPQHF
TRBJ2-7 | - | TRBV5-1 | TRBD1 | TGCGCCAGCAGCTTGCTTGCCGGACAGGGGTCGGCCTACGAGCAGTACTTC | CASSLLAGQGSAYEQYF
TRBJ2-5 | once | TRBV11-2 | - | TGTGCCAGCAGCTTTGGGCAGAGAAGAGAGACCCAGTACTTC | CASSFGQRRETQYF
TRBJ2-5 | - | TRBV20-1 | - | TGCAGTGCTAGTACGGACTCGAGGGAGACCCAGTACTTC | CSASTDSRETQYF
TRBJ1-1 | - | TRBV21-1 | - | TGTGCCAGCAGAGGGGACAGGGGGGATTGGACTGAAGCTTTCTTT | CASRGDRGDWTEAFF
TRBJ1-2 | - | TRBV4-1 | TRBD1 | TGCGCCAGCAGCCAAGGCCTCAGGGACAGGGGTTGGGGTGGCTACACCTTC | CASSQGLRDRGWGGYTF
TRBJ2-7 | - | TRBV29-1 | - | TGCAGCGTTGAAGCCCCTAAGTTCATCCATCCTTACGAGCAGTACTTC | CSVEAPKFIHPYEQYF
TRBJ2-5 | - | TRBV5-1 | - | TGCGCCAGCAGCTTGGACCCGGAGGAGACCCAGTACTTC | CASSLDPEETQYF
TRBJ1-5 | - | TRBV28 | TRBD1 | TGTGCCAGCAGAAACAGGGGTGGTCAGCCCCAGCATTTT | CASRNRGGQPQHF
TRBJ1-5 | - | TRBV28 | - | TGTGCCAGCAGTCTTGCAGGATTTTATAGCAATCAGCCCCAGCATTTT | CASSLAGFYSNQPQHF
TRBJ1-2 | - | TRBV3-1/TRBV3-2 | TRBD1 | TGTGCCAGCAGCCAAGGACAGGGGGCCGGCTATGGCTACACCTTC | CASSQGQGAGYGYTF
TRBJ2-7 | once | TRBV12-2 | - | TGTGCAAGCCGACGGCGGGAACCCTACGAGCAGTACTTC | CASRRREPYEQYF
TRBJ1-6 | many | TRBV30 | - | TGTGCCTGGCGCCGGGACTCAGCGAGCTCCTATAATTCACCCCTCCACTTT | CAWRRDSASSYNSPLHF
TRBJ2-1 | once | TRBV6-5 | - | TGTGCCAGCAGTTACGGGCGGGCCACCTACAATGAGCAGTTCTTC | CASSYGRATYNEQFF
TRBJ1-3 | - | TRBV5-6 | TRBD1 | TGTGCCAGCAGCACGTGGGGACAGTTGGACTCTGGAAACACCATATATTTT | CASSTWGQLDSGNTIYF
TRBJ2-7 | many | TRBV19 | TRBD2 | TGTGCCAGTAGTAGCGGGAGTCCAAACGAGCAGTACTTC | CASSSGSPNEQYF
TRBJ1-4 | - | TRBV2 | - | TGTGCCAGCAGTCCTGGGGGGGCGGATGGTGAAAAACTGTTTTTT | CASSPGGADGEKLFF
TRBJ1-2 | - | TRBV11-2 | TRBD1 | TGTGCCAGCAGGACCACAGGGGACTATGGCTACACCTTC | CASRTTGDYGYTF
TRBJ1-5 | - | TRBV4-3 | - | TGCGCCAGCAGCCAAGACCGGAATCAGCCCCAGCATTTT | CASSQDRNQPQHF
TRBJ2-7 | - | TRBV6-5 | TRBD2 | TGTGCCAGCAGTTTTTCTTTAGCGGGGGCCTACGAGCAGTACTTC | CASSFSLAGAYEQYF
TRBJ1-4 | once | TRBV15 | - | TGTGCCACCAGCAGAGAAGGCCTCAGGAACCCAGCAACTAATGAAAAACTGTTTTTT | CATSREGLRNPATNEKLFF
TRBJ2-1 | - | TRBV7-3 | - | TGTGCCAGCTCTTCGGCGGGGAGCTCCTACAATGAGCAGTTCTTC | CASSSAGSSYNEQFF
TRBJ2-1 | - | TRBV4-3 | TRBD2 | TGCGCCAGCAGCCAAGGAACTAGCGGAGCCTACAATGAGCAGTTCTTC | CASSQGTSGAYNEQFF
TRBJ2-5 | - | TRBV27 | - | TGTGCCAGCAGTTTAGGGGTTTTGACAGGTAACCAAGAGACCCAGTACTTC | CASSLGVLTGNQETQYF
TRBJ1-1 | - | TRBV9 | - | TGTGCCAGCAGCGTATCTCCGGGACAAATGAACACTGAAGCTTTCTTT | CASSVSPGQMNTEAFF
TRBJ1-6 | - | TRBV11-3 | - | TGTGCCAGCAGCTTCTCTGATAATTCACCCCTCCACTTT | CASSFSDNSPLHF
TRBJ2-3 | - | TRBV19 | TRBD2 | TGTGCCAGTAGTTTCGGGAGGGCAAGCGGTACGCAGTATTTT | CASSFGRASGTQYF
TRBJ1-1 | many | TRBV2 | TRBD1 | TGTGCCAGCATCACCCGGGACAGCTACACTGAAGCTTTCTTT | CASITRDSYTEAFF
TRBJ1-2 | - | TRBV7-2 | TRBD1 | TGTGCCAGCAGCTTCTCTAACCTCCGACAGGGACATGGCTACACCTTC | CASSFSNLRQGHGYTF
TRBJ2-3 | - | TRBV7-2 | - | TGTGCCAGCAGCTTAGCCGGTAGCACAGATACGCAGTATTTT | CASSLAGSTDTQYF
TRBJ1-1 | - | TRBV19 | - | TGTGCCAGTACCCTTGGGGGGGGGTCGGACACTGAAGCTTTCTTT | CASTLGGGSDTEAFF
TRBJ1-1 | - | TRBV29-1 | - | TGCAGCGCCACCATGGGGGGGAACACTGAAGCTTTCTTT | CSATMGGNTEAFF
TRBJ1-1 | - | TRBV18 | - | TGTGCCAGCTCACCACTGGGGGAGGGCACTGAAGCTTTCTTT | CASSPLGEGTEAFF
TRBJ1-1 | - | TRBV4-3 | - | TGCGCCAGCGCAGGGACTCCCGGCACTGAAGCTTTCTTT | CASAGTPGTEAFF
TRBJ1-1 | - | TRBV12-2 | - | TGTGCAAGTCGCTTAGAGCGGGCGAGGACTGAAGCTTTCTTT | CASRLERARTEAFF
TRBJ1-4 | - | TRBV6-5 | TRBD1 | TGTGCCAGCAACAGGGACAGCGTTAATGAAAAACTGTTTTTT | CASNRDSVNEKLFF